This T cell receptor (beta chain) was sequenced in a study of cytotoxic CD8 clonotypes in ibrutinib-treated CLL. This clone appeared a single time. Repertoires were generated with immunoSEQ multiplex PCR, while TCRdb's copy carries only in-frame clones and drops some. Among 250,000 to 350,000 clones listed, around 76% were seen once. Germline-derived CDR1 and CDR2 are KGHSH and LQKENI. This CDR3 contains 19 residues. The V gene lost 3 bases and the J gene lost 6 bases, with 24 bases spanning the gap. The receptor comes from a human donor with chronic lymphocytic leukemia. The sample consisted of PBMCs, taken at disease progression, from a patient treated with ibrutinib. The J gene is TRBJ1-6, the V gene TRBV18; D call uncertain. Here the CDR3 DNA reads TGTGCCAGCTCACCCAAACTTTCTTGGACGCCCCGCAGTAATTCACCCCTCCACTTT. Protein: CASSPKLSWTPRSNSPLHF.